One sample yielded the 9 T cell receptor beta chains listed below, sequenced in a study of cytomegalovirus exposure and HLA in healthy donors. Primers: 60 Vbeta forward and 13 Jbeta reverse. Assay: immunoSEQ multiplex PCR; the TCRdb copy retains only in-frame clones and omits some. Of roughly 190,000 clones in the sample, approximately 82% were seen once. The sequenced material came from PBMCs. The receptors come from a woman in her 50s in good health and CMV-seropositive.

This sequence joins TRBV28 and TRBJ2-4, with D uncertain. Germline CDR1 reads MDHEN; CDR2 reads SYDVKM. V dropped 0 bases and J dropped 2 bases, with 5 bases sitting between them. The CDR3 has 14 residues. CDR3 coding DNA: TGTGCCAGCAGTTTATGGGAGTCCAAAAACATTCAGTACTTC. Protein sequence: CASSLWESKNIQYF.

V is TRBV18 and J is TRBJ1-5; a possible D gene is TRBD1 (5 bases). The CDR3 is 14 amino acids. Germline V lookup: CDR1 KGHSH, CDR2 LQKENI. Trimming took off 4 bases at V and 3 bases at J, with 10 bases between the two ends. The CDR3 is CASSLDRFNQPQHF. CDR3 nucleotide sequence: TGTGCCAGCTCACTCGACAGATTCAATCAGCCCCAGCATTTT.

The rearrangement links TRBV7-3 to TRBJ2-3; a possible D gene is TRBD1 (5 bases). This CDR3 region has 14 residues. Germline V gene lookup returns CDR1 SGHTA and CDR2 FQGTGA. Trimming removed 4 bases at V and 2 bases at J, with 10 bases between. The CDR3 here is CASSSGGHTDTQYF. The CDR3 DNA reads TGTGCCAGCAGCTCCGGTGGACACACAGATACGCAGTATTTT.

The rearrangement links TRBV19 to TRBJ1-1, with TRBD1 matching 8 bases. V shed 4 bases and J 1 base; nucleotides not matched to a gene: 5. This CDR3 spans 15 amino acids. Germline V CDR1 and CDR2: LNHDA, SQIVND (reference sequence). CDR3 protein: CASSKGTGGNTEAFF. CDR3 bases: TGTGCCAGTAGTAAAGGGACAGGAGGGAACACTGAAGCTTTCTTT.

The chain employs TRBV5-8 and TRBJ1-1; D call uncertain. The CDR3 is made up of 13 amino acids. Germline V CDR1 and CDR2: SGHTS, YDEGEE. V dropped 9 bases and J dropped 5 bases, with 17 bases sitting between them. CDR3 nucleotide sequence: TGTGCCATTACGCCGGAGGGAAGGACTGAAGCTTTCTTT. Protein product: CAITPEGRTEAFF. The full variable domain, rest sourced from reference TRBV5-8 and TRBJ1-1, is EAGVTQSPTHLIKTRGQQATLRCSPISGHTSVYWYQQALGLGLQFLLWYDEGEERNRGNFPPRFSGRQFPNYSSELNVNALELEDSALYLCAITPEGRTEAFFGQGTRLTVV.

The chain combines TRBV5-1 with TRBJ2-6; no firm D call. With 4 bases removed from V and 3 bases from J, the gap between germline ends came to 11 bases. Germline values: CDR1 SGHRS, CDR2 YFSETQ. This CDR3 contains 15 residues. Here the CDR3 reads CASSIFGDGANVLTF. CDR3 nucleotide sequence: TGCGCCAGCAGCATCTTTGGAGATGGGGCCAACGTCCTGACTTTC.

The chain carries TRBV19 and TRBJ1-2; D not resolved. Trimming cost V 5 bases and J 6 bases, with 10 bases left between them. Germline CDR1 is LNHDA and CDR2 is SQIVND (reference sequence). This CDR3 is built from 12 residues. CDR3 residues: CASSQQLHGYTF. For the CDR3, the DNA is TGTGCCAGTAGTCAACAGTTACATGGCTACACCTTC.

The chain carries TRBV19 and TRBJ1-3; possible D gene TRBD1, 6 bases. V lost 5 bases and J lost 0, with 11 bases in between. The CDR3 is made up of 15 amino acids. Germline values: CDR1 LNHDA, CDR2 SQIVND (reference sequence). CDR3 in amino acids: CASSWDTFSGNTIYF. Written as DNA, the CDR3 is TGTGCCAGTAGTTGGGACACCTTCTCTGGAAACACCATATATTTT.

This chain links TRBV2 with TRBJ1-5, with 7 bases aligning to TRBD1. The CDR3 length is 15 residues. Trimming at V came to 6 bases and at J to 2 bases, leaving 7 bases not matched to a gene. In germline, CDR1 is SNHLY, CDR2 FYNNEI. This CDR3 reads CASSFPGGGNQPQHF. DNA of the CDR3: TGTGCCAGCAGCTTTCCAGGGGGAGGCAATCAGCCCCAGCATTTT.